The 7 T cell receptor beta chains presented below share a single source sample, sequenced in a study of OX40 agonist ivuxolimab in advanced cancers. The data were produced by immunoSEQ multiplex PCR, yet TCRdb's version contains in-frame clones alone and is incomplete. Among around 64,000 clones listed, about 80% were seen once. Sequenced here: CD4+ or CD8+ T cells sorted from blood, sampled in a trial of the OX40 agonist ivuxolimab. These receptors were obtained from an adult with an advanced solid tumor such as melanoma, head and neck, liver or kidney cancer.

CDR3 sequence reads: CASSSGSTATYEQYF. The CDR3 nucleotides are TGTGCCAGCTCATCCGGTTCGACGGCTACCTACGAGCAGTACTTC. V gene TRBV18 combines with J gene TRBJ2-7; D gene unclear. There are 15 residues in the CDR3. Trimming removed 5 bases at V and 2 bases at J, with 16 bases between. The germline gives CDR1 KGHSH, CDR2 LQKENI.

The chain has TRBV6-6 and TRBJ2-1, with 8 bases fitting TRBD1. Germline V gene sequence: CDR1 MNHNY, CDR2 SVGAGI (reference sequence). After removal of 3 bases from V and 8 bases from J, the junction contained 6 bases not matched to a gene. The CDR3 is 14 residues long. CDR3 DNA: TGTGCCAGCAGTTATGACAGGGGAAGAGATGAGCAGTTCTTC. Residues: CASSYDRGRDEQFF.

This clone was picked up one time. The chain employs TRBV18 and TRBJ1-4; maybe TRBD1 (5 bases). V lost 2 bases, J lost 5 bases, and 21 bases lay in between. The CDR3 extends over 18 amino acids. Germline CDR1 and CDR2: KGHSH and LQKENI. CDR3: CASSPTQGFQPKNEKLFF. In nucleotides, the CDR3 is TGTGCCAGCTCACCAACGCAGGGATTCCAACCTAAAAATGAAAAACTGTTTTTT.

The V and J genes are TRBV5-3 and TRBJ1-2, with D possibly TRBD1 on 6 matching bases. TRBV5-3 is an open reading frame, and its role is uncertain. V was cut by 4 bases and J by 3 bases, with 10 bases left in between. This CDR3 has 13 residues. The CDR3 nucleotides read TGTGCCAGAAGCGCGGGACAACACTATGGCTACACCTTC. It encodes CARSAGQHYGYTF.

The CDR3 DNA follows: TGTGCCAGCAGCTTAGCACAGGCCTTATACGAGCAGTACTTC. Encoded protein: CASSLAQALYEQYF. The rearrangement uses TRBV11-2 and TRBJ2-7; weak D call: TRBD1 (5 bases). Trimming shortened V by 1 base and J by 4 bases, and 11 bases separated the two germline ends. The CDR3 length is 14 residues. Looked up from germline, CDR1 is SGHAT and CDR2 is FQNNGV.

In nucleotides, the CDR3 is TGTGCCAGCAGTTACTTGGCAGATGAGACCCAGTACTTC. Encoded protein: CASSYLADETQYF. The chain joins TRBV6-5 to TRBJ2-5, with D uncertain. The length of the CDR3 is 13 residues. CDR1 and CDR2 (germline): MNHEY, SVGAGI. V dropped 1 base and J dropped 5 bases, with 8 bases sitting between them.

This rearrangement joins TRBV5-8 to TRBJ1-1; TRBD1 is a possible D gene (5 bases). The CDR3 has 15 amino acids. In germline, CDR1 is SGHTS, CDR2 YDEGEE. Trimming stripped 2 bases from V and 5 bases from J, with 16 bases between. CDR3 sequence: CASSLAGSGGTEAFF. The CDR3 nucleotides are TGTGCCAGCAGCTTAGCGGGCTCGGGGGGGACTGAAGCTTTCTTT.